This T cell receptor beta chain was captured by sequencing in a study of blood T cells in healthy people across ages. For the study at large: With template switching, about one barcoded beta molecule was captured per two T cells.

Primed by a sample-barcoded 5' primer and a J-beta primer mix, a second PCR proceeded for 7 to 11 cycles. TCRdb independently ran MiXCR on the 5' RACE reads; one entry per CDR3 protein. The sample records about 1.6 million distinct CDR3 sequences, about 31% being singletons. As for this clonotype: The antigen remains unidentified.

The CDR3 has 15 amino acids. The germline V gene encodes CDR1 SEHNR and CDR2 FQNEAQ (reference sequence). Unmatched junction bases numbered 7, after V lost 1 base and J lost 8 bases. RNA extraction gave at least 5.5 micrograms of total RNA per sample. Overall study findings and caveats: PBMCs went unsorted, and a conclusive naive versus antigen-experienced comparison was therefore prevented. Estimates of total diversity, which came from one million sequenced T cells, were considered to be underestimates.

The material sequenced was blood. This clonotype was sampled from a woman aged 25 to 39 in good health. The chain uses TRBV7-9 and TRBJ2-1; 8 nucleotides agree with TRBD2. The CDR3 spells CASSLEGTSVYEQFF. The CDR3 DNA reads TGTGCCAGCAGCTTAGAGGGGACTAGTGTCTATGAGCAGTTCTTC.